This T cell receptor beta chain appears in the sequencing data of a study of control samples from healthy donors and cancer patients. Some clones are missing from TCRdb's copy, which holds only in-frame ones; the method was immunoSEQ multiplex PCR. In the table there are about 160,000 clones, around 95% of which are singletons. V dropped 0 bases and J dropped 0 bases, with 6 bases sitting between them. Per the germline V gene, CDR1 is SGDLS and CDR2 is YYNGEE. This CDR3 comprises 15 residues. The genes are TRBV9 and TRBJ2-2; no reliable D call. The material sequenced was blood. The receptor was isolated from a woman in her forties in good health. DNA for the CDR3: TGTGCCAGCAGCGTAGGCCTCCCGAACACCGGGGAGCTGTTTTTT. Translated, it gives CASSVGLPNTGELFF.